This T cell receptor (beta chain) originates from a study of PD-1 blockade in mismatch repair-deficient tumors. Sequenced by immunoSEQ multiplex PCR; TCRdb stores in-frame clones only, minus some. The sample shows roughly 50,000 clones, about 85% of them seen only once. Trimming removed 10 bases from V and 8 bases from J; junction bases left unmatched: 9. The length of the CDR3 is 12 residues. Germline V gives CDR1 MDHEN, CDR2 SYDVKM. The chain links TRBV28 to TRBJ1-2; 8 nucleotides align to TRBD1. This receptor was obtained from an adult with mismatch repair-deficient cancer. The source was peripheral blood, collected about 20 weeks after starting pembrolizumab. This CDR3 is CATPGGVWGYTF. The CDR3 coding sequence is TGTGCCACCCCAGGGGGCGTCTGGGGCTACACCTTC.